The following is a TCR beta chain sequence with its context. Libraries were prepared by immunoSEQ multiplex PCR; TCRdb keeps only in-frame clonotypes and omits some of them. The sample includes tens of thousands of clones, approximately 90% seen only once; the top ten take roughly 1.7%. This specimen belongs to a study of T cells after somatic rescue of genetic block. Trimming took 6 bases from V and 2 from J; bases not matched to a gene: 4. Per germline, CDR1 KGHSH and CDR2 LQKENI. This CDR3 contains 15 residues. The clonotype comes from a woman aged 18-29 years. This chain joins TRBV18 and TRBJ2-1, with 10 bases lining up with TRBD2. What was sequenced was peripheral blood mononuclear cells (PBMCs). CDR3 DNA sequence: TGTGCCAGCTCCCCAGCGGGAGGGCCCTACAATGAGCAGTTCTTC. Its translation: CASSPAGGPYNEQFF.